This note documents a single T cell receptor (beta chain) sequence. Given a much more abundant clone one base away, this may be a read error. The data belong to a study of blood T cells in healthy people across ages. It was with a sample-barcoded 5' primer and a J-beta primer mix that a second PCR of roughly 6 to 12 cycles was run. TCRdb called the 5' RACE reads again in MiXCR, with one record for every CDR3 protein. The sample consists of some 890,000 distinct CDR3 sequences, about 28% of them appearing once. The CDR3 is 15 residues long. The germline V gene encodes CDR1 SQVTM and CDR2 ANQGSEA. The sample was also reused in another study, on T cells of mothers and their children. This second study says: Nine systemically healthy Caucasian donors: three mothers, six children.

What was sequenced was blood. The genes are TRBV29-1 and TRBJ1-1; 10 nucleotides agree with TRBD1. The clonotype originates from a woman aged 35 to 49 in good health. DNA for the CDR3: TGCAGCGTAATCCGGGACAGGGGATCGCTTACTGAAGTTTTCTTT. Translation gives CSVIRDRGSLTEVFF.